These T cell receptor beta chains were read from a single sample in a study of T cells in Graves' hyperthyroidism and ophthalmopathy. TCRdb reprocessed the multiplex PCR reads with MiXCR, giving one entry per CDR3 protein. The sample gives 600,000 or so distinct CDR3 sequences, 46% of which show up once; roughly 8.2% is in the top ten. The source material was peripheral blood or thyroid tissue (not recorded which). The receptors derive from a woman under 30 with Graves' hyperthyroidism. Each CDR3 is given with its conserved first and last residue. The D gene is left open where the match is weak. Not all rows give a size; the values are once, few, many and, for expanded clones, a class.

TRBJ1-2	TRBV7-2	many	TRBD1	CASNDRQGAGGYTF	TGTGCCAGCAACGATCGACAGGGGGCAGGTGGCTACACCTTC
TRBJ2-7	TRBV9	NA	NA	CASSPQRGKSYEQYF	TGTGCCAGCAGCCCCCAGCGCGGGAAATCCTACGAGCAGTACTTC
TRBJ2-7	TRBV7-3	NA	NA	CASSQGGAGPSYEQYF	TGTGCCAGCAGCCAAGGTGGGGCAGGACCTTCCTACGAGCAGTACTTC
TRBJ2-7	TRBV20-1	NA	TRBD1	CSAEGQGVYEQYF	TGCAGTGCCGAGGGCCAGGGGGTATACGAGCAGTACTTC
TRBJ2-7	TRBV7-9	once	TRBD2	CASSRSGAGPYEQYF	TGTGCCAGCAGCCGGTCGGGAGCGGGACCCTACGAGCAGTACTTC
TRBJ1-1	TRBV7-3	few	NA	CASRSALNTEAFF	TGTGCCAGCCGCAGCGCGCTGAACACTGAAGCTTTCTTT
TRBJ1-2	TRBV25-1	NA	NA	CASSPPGFNSGYTF	TGTGCCAGCAGTCCCCCGGGGTTTAACTCTGGCTACACCTTC
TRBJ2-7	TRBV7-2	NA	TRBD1	CASSYRGTGGRGEQYF	TGTGCCAGCAGCTACCGTGGGACAGGGGGGCGCGGCGAGCAGTACTTC
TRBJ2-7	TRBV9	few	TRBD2	CASSVSSSGSYEQYF	TGTGCCAGCAGCGTAAGTTCTAGCGGGAGTTACGAGCAGTACTTC
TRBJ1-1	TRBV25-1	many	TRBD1	CASSVNRGLKTEAFF	TGTGCCAGCAGTGTAAACAGGGGTCTGAAGACTGAAGCTTTCTTT
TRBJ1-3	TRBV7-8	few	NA	CASSPPVYGHSGNTIYF	TGTGCCAGCAGTCCACCGGTCTACGGACACTCTGGAAACACCATATATTTT
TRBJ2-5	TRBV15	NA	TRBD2	CATSRETSTRETQYF	TGTGCCACCAGCAGAGAGACTAGCACTCGGGAGACCCAGTACTTC
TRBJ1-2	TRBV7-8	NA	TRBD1	CARDRATDYGYTF	TGTGCCCGGGACAGGGCCACGGACTATGGCTACACCTTC
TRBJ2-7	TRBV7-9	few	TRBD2	CASSAPSGRTYEQYF	TGTGCCAGCAGCGCCCCTAGCGGGCGAACCTACGAGCAGTACTTC
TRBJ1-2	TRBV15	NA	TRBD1	CATSRRQGADGYTF	TGTGCCACCAGCAGACGACAGGGGGCTGATGGCTACACCTTC
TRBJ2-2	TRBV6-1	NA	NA	CASTEAAGTGELFF	TGTGCCAGCACCGAGGCCGCGGGCACCGGGGAGCTGTTTTTT
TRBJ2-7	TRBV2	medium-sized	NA	CASGGTRDSSYEQYF	TGTGCCAGCGGAGGAACTCGGGATAGCTCCTACGAGCAGTACTTC
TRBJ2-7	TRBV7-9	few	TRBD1	CASSFRVGTGTGYEQYF	TGTGCCAGCAGCTTTCGCGTCGGGACAGGGACAGGGTACGAGCAGTACTTC
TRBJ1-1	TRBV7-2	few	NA	CASSFLGGDTEAFF	TGTGCCAGCAGCTTTCTAGGGGGTGACACTGAAGCTTTCTTT
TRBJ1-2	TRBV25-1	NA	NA	CASSLPRATHGYTF	TGTGCCAGCAGTTTGCCCCGGGCAACACATGGCTACACCTTC